A selection of T cell receptor beta chains follows, all from one sample in a study of response to subunit inactivated influenza vaccine. Each CDR3 protein is one row after TCRdb ran MiXCR on the RT-PCR reads. This sample carries 500,000 to 600,000 distinct CDR3 sequences, approximately 11% of them seen once, and the ten largest clones take about 10%. These records were also assigned to another study, of T cells expressing NK-cell markers.

Here the sequenced sample was PBMCs from blood, taken on the day of vaccination. The receptors were gathered from a man between 50 and 59 years old who received an inactivated influenza vaccine. CDR3s include the opening cysteine and the closing phenylalanine or tryptophan. D genes are given only for firm matches. Size values are once, few and many counts, or a class for expanded clones, and some rows have none.

length	D	V	J	size	DNA	CDR3
13	TRBD1	TRBV24-1	TRBJ2-1	many	TGTGCCACCAGTGACCTCGGGACAGTCGAGCAGTTCTTC	CATSDLGTVEQFF
17	TRBD2	TRBV7-8	TRBJ2-3	NA	TGTGCCAGCAGCTTAGCGTTTACGGGAGGGCCTAAAGATACGCAGTATTTT	CASSLAFTGGPKDTQYF
17	TRBD2	TRBV5-1	TRBJ2-7	NA	TGCGCCAGCAGCTTACTCGGCGGGGGGCCTATTTCCTACGAGCAGTACTTC	CASSLLGGGPISYEQYF
17	NA	TRBV12-3/TRBV12-4	TRBJ2-2	few	TGTGCCAGCAGTTTAGTGGGAGGCGGAGTACGCACCGGGGAGCTGTTTTTT	CASSLVGGGVRTGELFF
15	TRBD2	TRBV3-1	TRBJ2-7	once	TGTGCCAGCAGCCAAGAAAGCGGGGGGGCCGGGGAGCAGTACTTC	CASSQESGGAGEQYF
12	NA	TRBV7-9	TRBJ2-7	few	TGTGCCAGCAGCGAACAGAGAGGCGAGCAGTACTTC	CASSEQRGEQYF
14	NA	TRBV4-1	TRBJ2-5	few	TGCGCCAGCAGCCAAGAATCCAGGGTGGGGACCCAGTACTTC	CASSQESRVGTQYF
15	NA	TRBV20-1	TRBJ2-6	few	TGCAGTGCTATACCTCAGGGACCTGGGGCCAACGTCCTGACTTTC	CSAIPQGPGANVLTF
12	NA	TRBV10-3	TRBJ2-7	NA	TGTGCCACGGGACTTCCAGGGAACGAGCAGTACTTC	CATGLPGNEQYF
14	NA	TRBV25-1	TRBJ2-4	few	TGTGCCAGCACCAGCGGCACTGACAAAAACATTCAGTACTTC	CASTSGTDKNIQYF
19	TRBD2	TRBV5-1	TRBJ2-3	few	TGCGCCAGCAGCTTGGAGGTAGGGGACGGACTAGCGGAGGTAGATACGCAGTATTTT	CASSLEVGDGLAEVDTQYF
15	NA	TRBV20-1	TRBJ2-7	many	TGCAGTGCGACACCTCAAGGTGTTTTCTCCTACGAGCAGTACTTC	CSATPQGVFSYEQYF
17	NA	TRBV3-1	TRBJ1-6	NA	TGTGCCAGCAGCCAAGATCCGGGGGGCCGAGCTAATTCACCCCTCCACTTT	CASSQDPGGRANSPLHF
15	NA	TRBV20-1	TRBJ2-1	many	TGCAGTGCTAGTGGAGGCGGGGGCACCTACAATGAGCAGTTCTTC	CSASGGGGTYNEQFF
14	NA	TRBV7-8	TRBJ1-1	few	TGTGCCAGCAGCTTAGTCACCCGGAACACTGAAGCTTTCTTT	CASSLVTRNTEAFF
19	NA	TRBV29-1	TRBJ2-7	few	TGCAGCGTTGCGGTTGTGGGACGGATGACTTTAGTTGCAACCTACGAGCAGTACTTC	CSVAVVGRMTLVATYEQYF
14	NA	TRBV6-2/TRBV6-3	TRBJ2-5	NA	TGTGCCAGCAGTTACAGGTCTTTACAAGAGACCCAGTACTTC	CASSYRSLQETQYF
12	NA	TRBV19	TRBJ1-2	NA	TGTGCCAGTAACGTGTGGGGGGCCGGCTACACCTTC	CASNVWGAGYTF
23	TRBD2	TRBV4-2	TRBJ2-7	NA	TGTGCCAGCAGCCCCACTCTTGGACTAGCGGGAGGCCACCCTCTTCTTCTCACCTACGAGCAGTACTTC	CASSPTLGLAGGHPLLLTYEQYF
17	NA	TRBV6-2/TRBV6-3	TRBJ2-1	few	TGTGCCAGGATCTCCAGAGGTTGGCAGGGCCCAGCCCTTGAGCAGTTCTTC	CARISRGWQGPALEQFF
16	NA	TRBV6-2/TRBV6-3	TRBJ2-7	few	TGTGCCAGCAGTTACTCTCGGCGGGACCCTTGGCACGAGCAGTACTTC	CASSYSRRDPWHEQYF
15	NA	TRBV5-1	TRBJ1-4	few	TGCGCCAGCAGCTTGGCCCGTTTGGTTAATGAAAAACTGTTTTTT	CASSLARLVNEKLFF
17	TRBD2	TRBV12-3/TRBV12-4	TRBJ2-1	few	TGTGCCAGCAGCTTAGGTAGCGGGAGAAGCTCCTACAATGAGCAGTTCTTC	CASSLGSGRSSYNEQFF
14	NA	TRBV19	TRBJ2-5	NA	TGTGCCAGTAGTATCAGGTCAATGGAAGAGACCCAGTACTTC	CASSIRSMEETQYF
14	TRBD1	TRBV20-1	TRBJ2-1	few	TGCAGTGCTAGAGGGATGACAGGGGACAATGAGCAGTTCTTC	CSARGMTGDNEQFF
15	NA	TRBV5-1	TRBJ2-7	NA	TGCGCCAGCAGTTCGGGCCCCGGAGACACCTACGAGCAGTACTTC	CASSSGPGDTYEQYF
13	NA	TRBV20-1	TRBJ1-6	few	TGCAGTGCTACAGACAGGCCTTATTCACCCCTCCACTTT	CSATDRPYSPLHF
16	TRBD2	TRBV12-3/TRBV12-4	TRBJ2-3	NA	TGTGCCAGCAGTTTTGTGGCGGGGGTACCCGCAGATACGCAGTATTTT	CASSFVAGVPADTQYF
12	NA	TRBV29-1	TRBJ2-5	NA	TGCAGCGTTGTTGCCTCTAAAGAGACCCAGTACTTC	CSVVASKETQYF
13	TRBD1	TRBV5-1	TRBJ2-3	many	TGCGCCAGCAAACAGGGGAGCACAGATACGCAGTATTTT	CASKQGSTDTQYF
15	TRBD2	TRBV20-1	TRBJ2-1	few	TGCAGTGCTAGAGATTTTCTAGCGGTTAACAATGAGCAGTTCTTC	CSARDFLAVNNEQFF
13	NA	TRBV6-1	TRBJ1-4	few	TGTGCCAGCAAAAGACAGGTCCAAGAAAAACTGTTTTTT	CASKRQVQEKLFF
15	NA	TRBV7-8	TRBJ1-5	few	TGTGCCAGCAGCCCCGGGAGGGTTGGCAATCAGCCCCAGCATTTT	CASSPGRVGNQPQHF
13	NA	TRBV6-5	TRBJ2-7	few	TGTGCCAGCAGTTCCCCCGGTACTAGGGAGCAGTACTTC	CASSSPGTREQYF
15	NA	TRBV5-1	TRBJ2-7	few	TGCGCCAGCAGCTTGGCGGGTAGCGCCACCTACGAGCAGTACTTC	CASSLAGSATYEQYF
15	NA	TRBV5-1	TRBJ2-2	NA	TGCGCCAGCAGCTTAGGTGGGAGAGGAAGCGGGGAGCTGTTTTTT	CASSLGGRGSGELFF
15	TRBD2	TRBV2	TRBJ2-3	NA	TGTGCCAGCAGTGAAGCGGTCGGGGGGGCAGATACGCAGTATTTT	CASSEAVGGADTQYF
18	TRBD2	TRBV19	TRBJ2-2	many	TGTGCCAGTAGTATAGACAGGACTAGCGGCGACTACACCGGGGAGCTGTTTTTT	CASSIDRTSGDYTGELFF
17	NA	TRBV7-2	TRBJ2-1	NA	TGTGCCAGCAGCTCCCTTCTAGGGGGGAGCTCCTACAATGAGCAGTTCTTC	CASSSLLGGSSYNEQFF
14	TRBD2	TRBV20-1	TRBJ2-3	few	TGCAGTGCCTTACTAGCGGGATCCACAGATACGCAGTATTTT	CSALLAGSTDTQYF
15	NA	TRBV5-1	TRBJ1-4	NA	TGCGCCAGCAGCGCCGACAGATTTCCTAATGAAAAACTGTTTTTT	CASSADRFPNEKLFF
15	NA	TRBV5-4	TRBJ1-1	NA	TGTGCCAGCAGCTCATTCAGGGGTATGAACACTGAAGCTTTCTTT	CASSSFRGMNTEAFF
14	TRBD1	TRBV12-3/TRBV12-4	TRBJ2-5	NA	TGTGCCAGCAGCCCCAGGGGGCGATGGGAGACCCAGTACTTC	CASSPRGRWETQYF
14	TRBD1	TRBV28	TRBJ2-7	few	TGTGCCAGCAGAGAAGGACAGGCCGCCTACGAGCAGTACTTC	CASREGQAAYEQYF
13	TRBD1	TRBV2	TRBJ1-1	NA	TGTGCCAGCAGGGGGACAGGGGTGGCTGAAGCTTTCTTT	CASRGTGVAEAFF
14	TRBD1	TRBV7-9	TRBJ2-7	NA	TGTGCCAGCAGCCTGACAGGGAACCCCTACGAGCAGTACTTC	CASSLTGNPYEQYF
11	NA	TRBV30	TRBJ2-2	many	TGTGCCTGGGAGAACACCGGGGAGCTGTTTTTT	CAWENTGELFF
19	TRBD2	TRBV6-7	TRBJ2-3	few	TGTGCCAGCAGTTACAACTTTCAGCGGGAGATCAGAAGCACAGATACGCAGTATTTT	CASSYNFQREIRSTDTQYF
10	NA	TRBV7-9	TRBJ2-7	few	TGTGCCAGGATCTCCCACGAGCAGTACTTC	CARISHEQYF
12	NA	TRBV29-1	TRBJ1-1	NA	TGCAGCGTTGTAGGCGTAAACACTGAAGCTTTCTTT	CSVVGVNTEAFF
16	TRBD2	TRBV3-1	TRBJ2-1	few	TGTGCCAGCAGCCAAGAACGACTAGCGGGAGACAATGAGCAGTTCTTC	CASSQERLAGDNEQFF
15	NA	TRBV11-2	TRBJ2-1	NA	TGTGCCAGCAGCTTAGATTGGGGGGCAAACAATGAGCAGTTCTTC	CASSLDWGANNEQFF
13	NA	TRBV10-3	TRBJ2-1	NA	TGTGCCATCGGCCGGGACCTCCGCAATGAGCAGTTCTTC	CAIGRDLRNEQFF